The rows below give T cell receptor beta chains drawn from one sample of a study of radiation and T cells in renal cell carcinoma. TCRdb keeps only in-frame clones here, not all; method: immunoSEQ multiplex PCR. The sample yields roughly 170,000 clones, approximately 90% seen once. Material: blood, obtained from a patient whose treatment included radiotherapy and nephrectomy. The receptors here all came from a woman between 45 and 60 years old with renal cell carcinoma. The CDR3 runs from the conserved cysteine through the conserved F or W. The order of the fields is J gene, D gene, clone size, V gene, CDR3 length, CDR3 protein, CDR3 DNA. D genes are given only for firm matches. The listing skips clone size in some rows; elsewhere it reads once, few, many or a size class.

TRBJ1-1 | NA | NA | TRBV19 | 15 | CASNHLGEGNTEAFF | TGTGCCAGTAACCACCTGGGGGAAGGGAACACTGAAGCTTTCTTT
TRBJ1-6 | NA | once | TRBV6-5 | 13 | CASSGRHGSPLHF | TGTGCCAGCAGTGGTAGACACGGTTCACCCCTCCACTTT
TRBJ1-2 | NA | NA | TRBV6-1 | 14 | CASRATGKGDGYTF | TGTGCCAGCAGGGCAACAGGGAAAGGAGATGGCTACACCTTC
TRBJ1-5 | NA | NA | TRBV6-5 | 13 | CASSYSVAEPQHF | TGTGCCAGCAGTTACTCGGTCGCGGAGCCCCAGCATTTT
TRBJ2-7 | TRBD1 | NA | TRBV6-5 | 13 | CASRDTGVYEQYF | TGTGCCAGCAGGGATACAGGGGTCTACGAGCAGTACTTC
TRBJ1-2 | NA | NA | TRBV9 | 11 | CASSRGGGYTF | TGTGCCAGCAGCCGGGGAGGTGGCTACACCTTC
TRBJ1-2 | NA | once | TRBV18 | 15 | CAAGDTQQDYEGYTF | TGTGCGGCGGGGGACACCCAACAAGACTATGAAGGCTACACCTTC
TRBJ1-5 | NA | NA | TRBV2 | 15 | CASSGGRLHNQPQHF | TGTGCCAGCAGTGGGGGCCGACTGCACAATCAGCCCCAGCATTTT
TRBJ1-2 | TRBD1 | NA | TRBV25-1 | 16 | CASSELGQGDIYGYTF | TGTGCCAGCAGTGAACTTGGACAGGGGGATATCTATGGCTACACCTTC
TRBJ2-3 | NA | NA | TRBV5-4 | 14 | CATQKFGGRNTQYF | TGTGCCACCCAAAAATTCGGGGGCCGCAATACGCAGTATTTT
TRBJ2-5 | TRBD2 | once | TRBV7-2 | 16 | CASSLSLADKEKAQYF | TGTGCCAGCAGCTTGTCGCTAGCGGATAAAGAGAAGGCCCAGTACTTC
TRBJ2-2 | NA | NA | TRBV5-1 | 13 | CASSLGVTGELFF | TGCGCCAGCAGCTTGGGAGTGACCGGGGAGCTGTTTTTT
TRBJ1-1 | TRBD1 | NA | TRBV14 | 17 | CASSQEGPDRVDTEAFF | TGTGCCAGCAGCCAAGAGGGCCCGGACAGGGTCGACACTGAAGCTTTCTTT
TRBJ1-4 | NA | NA | TRBV6-5 | 14 | CASRRGGTNEKLFF | TGTGCCAGCAGGAGGGGAGGAACTAATGAAAAACTGTTTTTT
TRBJ1-4 | NA | NA | TRBV6-5 | 14 | CASRTATTNEKLFF | TGTGCCAGCAGGACAGCCACAACTAATGAAAAACTGTTTTTT
TRBJ1-5 | NA | NA | TRBV6-5 | 15 | CASRPTGASNQPQHF | TGTGCCAGCAGGCCTACCGGGGCTAGCAATCAGCCCCAGCATTTT
TRBJ2-2 | NA | NA | TRBV19 | 15 | CATKSVGGYTGELFF | TGTGCCACCAAATCGGTAGGAGGGTACACCGGGGAGCTGTTTTTT
TRBJ2-7 | TRBD1 | NA | TRBV7-3 | 15 | CASSAPGQGSYEQYF | TGTGCCAGCAGCGCCCCGGGACAGGGAAGCTACGAGCAGTACTTC
TRBJ1-4 | NA | NA | TRBV30 | 16 | CAWRSRGVETNEKLFF | TGTGCCTGGAGGTCACGGGGGGTAGAAACTAATGAAAAACTGTTTTTT
TRBJ1-1 | TRBD1 | few | TRBV30 | 13 | CAWRTGGPTEAFF | TGTGCCTGGAGGACAGGGGGCCCCACTGAAGCTTTCTTT
TRBJ2-5 | NA | NA | TRBV19 | 13 | CASSTLLGETQYF | TGTGCCAGTAGTACTTTGTTAGGGGAGACCCAGTACTTC
TRBJ1-2 | TRBD1 | NA | TRBV4-1 | 16 | CASSQRDRQRNYGYTF | TGCGCCAGCAGCCAAAGGGACAGACAAAGGAACTATGGCTACACCTTC
TRBJ2-3 | NA | NA | TRBV2 | 16 | CASSGGYGSSTDTQYF | TGTGCCAGCAGTGGAGGATATGGGAGTTCCACAGATACGCAGTATTTT
TRBJ2-1 | TRBD2 | NA | TRBV2 | 15 | CASRVAGGPYNEQFF | TGTGCCAGCAGAGTAGCGGGGGGCCCTTACAATGAGCAGTTCTTC
TRBJ2-7 | NA | NA | TRBV7-9 | 14 | CASSQQGFSYEQYF | TGTGCCAGCAGCCAACAGGGATTCTCCTACGAGCAGTACTTC
TRBJ1-1 | TRBD1 | NA | TRBV18 | 14 | CASVRDRGTTEAFF | TGTGCCAGCGTCCGGGACAGGGGGACCACTGAAGCTTTCTTT
TRBJ1-5 | NA | NA | TRBV19 | 15 | CASSSASDRNQPQHF | TGTGCCAGTAGTTCCGCTTCAGACAGGAATCAGCCCCAGCATTTT
TRBJ2-5 | TRBD2 | once | TRBV6-5 | 16 | CASSYGIGDYKETQYF | TGTGCCAGCAGTTACGGCATCGGGGACTACAAAGAGACCCAGTACTTC
TRBJ1-3 | NA | once | TRBV19 | 15 | CASSINRPSGNTIYF | TGTGCCAGTAGTATAAACCGACCCTCTGGAAACACCATATATTTT
TRBJ2-5 | NA | NA | TRBV9 | 15 | CASSVGAAYQETQYF | TGTGCCAGCAGCGTAGGTGCAGCGTACCAAGAGACCCAGTACTTC
TRBJ1-4 | NA | NA | TRBV6-1 | 15 | CASSAQPGHNEKLFF | TGTGCCAGCAGTGCCCAACCGGGGCATAATGAAAAACTGTTTTTT
TRBJ2-3 | TRBD2 | NA | TRBV5-1 | 16 | CASSTGTSGGQVTQYF | TGCGCCAGCAGTACCGGGACTAGCGGGGGGCAAGTTACGCAGTATTTT
TRBJ1-1 | NA | NA | TRBV19 | 12 | CASSLDGLEAFF | TGTGCCAGTAGCCTGGACGGCCTTGAAGCTTTCTTT
TRBJ1-1 | NA | NA | TRBV5-4 | 11 | CASSSNTEAFF | TGTGCCAGCAGCTCCAACACTGAAGCTTTCTTT
TRBJ2-2 | NA | NA | TRBV6-1 | 14 | CASRQGSNTGELFF | TGTGCCAGCAGGCAGGGGTCCAACACCGGGGAGCTGTTTTTT
TRBJ1-1 | TRBD1 | few | TRBV19 | 13 | CASRGQVNTEAFF | TGTGCCAGTAGGGGACAGGTGAACACTGAAGCTTTCTTT
TRBJ2-5 | NA | NA | TRBV19 | 15 | CASSIDVGYEETQYF | TGTGCCAGTAGTATCGATGTCGGCTACGAGGAGACCCAGTACTTC
TRBJ2-3 | TRBD2 | NA | TRBV10-3 | 15 | CAIRRGGRSTDTQYF | TGTGCCATCAGGCGGGGGGGCAGGTCGACAGATACGCAGTATTTT
TRBJ1-2 | TRBD1 | NA | TRBV7-8 | 14 | CASSLDRTGVGYTF | TGTGCCAGCAGCTTAGATAGGACAGGGGTTGGCTACACCTTC
TRBJ2-7 | NA | NA | TRBV27 | 17 | CASSLSWAPAPLYEQYF | TGTGCCAGCAGTTTATCGTGGGCACCTGCCCCCCTCTACGAGCAGTACTTC
TRBJ1-6 | TRBD1 | NA | TRBV5-4 | 15 | CASSLGDRVNSPLHF | TGTGCCAGCAGCCTGGGCGACAGGGTAAACTCACCCCTCCACTTT
TRBJ2-7 | NA | NA | TRBV6-1 | 14 | CASSVSIRVYEQYF | TGTGCCAGCAGTGTATCAATCAGGGTTTACGAGCAGTACTTC
TRBJ2-5 | NA | NA | TRBV9 | 13 | CASSVQQGSTQYF | TGTGCCAGCAGCGTCCAACAGGGCTCGACCCAGTACTTC
TRBJ2-3 | TRBD2 | NA | TRBV5-4 | 15 | CASNGGGTSTDTQYF | TGTGCCAGCAATGGGGGGGGGACTAGCACAGATACGCAGTATTTT
TRBJ2-7 | TRBD1 | NA | TRBV19 | 12 | CASSKDRVEQYF | TGTGCCAGTAGTAAAGACAGGGTCGAGCAGTACTTC
TRBJ1-2 | TRBD1 | NA | TRBV29-1 | 13 | CSVGDRDRYGYTF | TGCAGCGTGGGGGACAGAGATAGGTATGGCTACACCTTC
TRBJ2-2 | NA | NA | TRBV7-7 | 13 | CASSLSNTGELFF | TGTGCTAGCAGCTTATCGAACACCGGGGAGCTGTTTTTT
TRBJ2-2 | NA | NA | TRBV2 | 14 | CASSSDANTGELFF | TGTGCCAGCAGTAGCGACGCGAACACCGGGGAGCTGTTTTTT
TRBJ1-4 | TRBD1 | once | TRBV30 | 13 | CAWRNRGGEKLFF | TGTGCCTGGAGGAACAGGGGAGGAGAAAAACTGTTTTTT
TRBJ2-2 | TRBD2 | once | TRBV5-1 | 16 | CASRKEASGGYGELFF | TGCGCCAGCAGGAAAGAGGCTAGCGGGGGTTACGGGGAGCTGTTTTTT
TRBJ2-7 | NA | NA | TRBV23-1 | 17 | CASSQTETPGVRKEQYF | TGCGCCAGCAGTCAAACCGAAACCCCTGGCGTTAGGAAGGAGCAGTACTTC
TRBJ1-2 | NA | NA | TRBV7-8 | 15 | CASSLVLGLNYGYTF | TGTGCCAGCAGCTTAGTCCTGGGACTGAACTATGGCTACACCTTC